The 15 T cell receptor beta chains below all came from one sample that was sequenced in a study of T cell clones after liver transplantation. Assay used: immunoSEQ multiplex PCR; TCRdb lists only in-frame clones, some missing. The sample lists 70,000 to 95,000 clones; roughly 85% were seen once. Sequencing was performed on CD4+ T cells from blood, taken at the 22-month timepoint. Receptors were obtained from a human patient who received a liver transplant. These T cells may partly come from the graft donor.

The chain has TRBV7-2 and TRBJ1-4; tentative D call: TRBD1 (5 bases). The CDR3 loop spans 17 amino acids. Trimming stripped 1 base from V and 8 bases from J, with 20 bases between. CDR1 SGHTA and CDR2 FQGNSA come from the germline V gene. DNA of the CDR3: TGTGCCAGCAGCTTAGGATATCGAGGACCAAAGGGGGAAAAACTGTTTTTT. It encodes CASSLGYRGPKGEKLFF.

The CDR3 region is CASSPSRNTNEKLFF. The CDR3 nucleotides are TGTGCCAGCAGTCCCTCAAGGAATACGAATGAAAAACTGTTTTTT. The rearrangement uses TRBV27 and TRBJ1-4; no definite D call. The CDR3 runs 15 residues. Germline V gene data show CDR1 as MNHEY and CDR2 as SMNVEV (reference sequence). Trimming took 5 bases from V and 5 from J, leaving 15 bases between them.

The J gene is TRBJ2-7, the V gene TRBV28; D is unclear. V was clipped by 5 bases and J by 5 bases, with 19 bases between them. There are 15 residues in the CDR3. CDR1 and CDR2 from the germline V gene are MDHEN and SYDVKM. CDR3 coding DNA: TGTGCCAGCAGTCTAGAGACCCTAAATGCAAACGAGCAGTACTTC. It yields the protein CASSLETLNANEQYF.

The chain carries TRBV19 and TRBJ1-2; no clear D gene. The CDR3 contains 16 residues. Trimming shortened V by 2 bases and J by 7 bases, and 20 bases separated the two germline ends. Per the germline V gene, CDR1 is LNHDA and CDR2 is SQIVND (reference sequence). CDR3 sequence: CASSISGETGLRGYTF. CDR3 in DNA: TGTGCCAGTAGTATATCAGGTGAAACGGGCTTGCGTGGCTACACCTTC.

The V gene is TRBV5-1, the J gene TRBJ2-1; no clear D gene. The CDR3 length is 15 residues. Per germline, CDR1 SGHRS and CDR2 YFSETQ. V shed 1 base and J shed 0 bases, with 8 bases lying between them. The CDR3 region has the DNA TGCGCCAGCAGCTTGAGGCAGGACTCCTACAATGAGCAGTTCTTC. It translates to CASSLRQDSYNEQFF.

CDR3 region: CASSLLGRNEKLFF. Written as DNA, the CDR3 is TGTGCCAGCAGTTTATTGGGCCGTAATGAAAAACTGTTTTTT. The chain joins TRBV28 to TRBJ1-4; D is unclear. Per germline, CDR1 MDHEN and CDR2 SYDVKM. This CDR3 has 14 residues. Trimming pared 1 base from V and 4 bases from J, leaving 7 bases between.

The chain carries TRBV25-1 and TRBJ1-2; 9 nucleotides match TRBD1. The junction had 10 bases not matched to a gene; V was cut back by 8 bases and J by 6 bases. Per germline, CDR1 MGHDK and CDR2 SYGVNS. The CDR3 has 14 amino acids. As DNA, the CDR3 is TGTGCCAGCGGGAAAACTACAGGGGGCCATGGCTACACCTTC. It encodes CASGKTTGGHGYTF.

This clone was counted between two and nine times. The chain has TRBV27 and TRBJ1-5; D is unclear. V shed 10 bases and J shed 2 bases, with 21 bases lying between them. There are 16 residues in the CDR3. Germline CDR1 MNHEY, CDR2 SMNVEV (reference sequence). The CDR3 bases are TGTGCCAACCCGCCCCTGGGAGAAGGAGGCAATCAGCCCCAGCATTTT. Amino acid sequence: CANPPLGEGGNQPQHF.

The chain couples TRBV19 to TRBJ2-1; 10 nucleotides line up with TRBD2. Germline values: CDR1 LNHDA, CDR2 SQIVND (reference sequence). The CDR3 totals 15 residues. The J segment lost 6 bases and the V segment lost 7 bases, leaving 9 bases of the junction unmatched. This CDR3 is CASTGLAGVSNEQFF. The CDR3 DNA is TGTGCCAGTACCGGGCTAGCGGGAGTATCCAATGAGCAGTTCTTC. The entire variable domain, with the rest obtained from reference TRBV19 and TRBJ2-1, is as follows: DGGITQSPKYLFRKEGQNVTLSCEQNLNHDAMYWYRQDPGQGLRLIYYSQIVNDFQKGDIAEGYSVSREKKESFPLTVTSAQKNPTAFYLCASTGLAGVSNEQFFGPGTRLTVL.

The CDR3 loop reads CASSFGIQGRTNTIYF. Here the CDR3 DNA reads TGTGCCAGCAGCTTTGGAATACAGGGCCGTACAAACACCATATATTTT. The V gene is TRBV7-9, the J gene TRBJ1-3; D is perhaps TRBD1 (6 bases). This CDR3 has 16 amino acids. Germline V lookup: CDR1 SEHNR, CDR2 FQNEAQ (reference sequence). The V and J ends lost 3 bases and 6 bases respectively, with 18 bases between them.

The genes are TRBV30 and TRBJ1-5, with D possibly being TRBD1 (6 bases). V gave up 7 bases and J gave up 2 bases, with 9 bases separating them. CDR3 size: 12 residues. Germline V lookup: CDR1 GTSNPN, CDR2 SVGIG (reference sequence). This chain's CDR3 is CASGGRNQPQHF. CDR3 coding DNA: TGTGCCTCCGGGGGGCGCAATCAGCCCCAGCATTTT.

The chain links TRBV7-2 to TRBJ2-7, with TRBD2 identical over 13 bases. Germline assignment: CDR1 SGHTA and CDR2 FQGNSA. V lost 5 bases, J lost 5 bases, and 6 bases stayed unmatched. There are 15 residues in the CDR3. The CDR3 DNA reads TGTGCCAGCAGCCAAACTAGCGGGAGGGCCCACGAGCAGTACTTC. Its translation: CASSQTSGRAHEQYF.

This clone appeared once. The V call is TRBV11-1, the J call TRBJ2-1, with 9 bases matching TRBD1. In germline, CDR1 is SGHAT, CDR2 FQDESV (reference sequence). This CDR3 has 15 residues. With V trimmed by 4 bases and J by 7 bases, 8 bases remained unmatched. CDR3 region: CASSSPRQGGNEQFF. The CDR3 nucleotides read TGTGCCAGCAGCTCCCCCCGACAGGGGGGTAATGAGCAGTTCTTC.

This chain uses TRBV7-8 with TRBJ1-2; TRBD1 matches at 7 bases. After removal of 4 bases from V and 4 bases from J, the junction contained 6 bases not matched to a gene. Germline V gene data show CDR1 as SGHVS and CDR2 as FQNEAQ. CDR3 length equals 14 residues. Here the CDR3 reads CASSSKQGSYGYTF. The CDR3 coding sequence is TGTGCCAGCAGCTCGAAACAGGGGTCCTATGGCTACACCTTC.

This clone was observed a single time. The chain carries TRBV18 and TRBJ1-1; D perhaps matches TRBD1 (6 bases). CDR1 is KGHSH, CDR2 LQKENI, per germline. Trimming pared 2 bases from V and 4 bases from J, leaving 8 bases between. The CDR3 is 13 residues long. CDR3 loop: CASSPGGLTEAFF. CDR3 coding DNA: TGTGCCAGCTCACCAGGGGGGCTCACTGAAGCTTTCTTT.